What follows is one T cell receptor beta chain and its context. The antigen is undetermined. 60 Vbeta and 13 Jbeta primers were used in PCR. TCRdb's table, derived via immunoSEQ multiplex PCR, lists solely in-frame clones and lacks some. The data contain around 35,000 clones, about four fifths of them seen just once; the ten biggest clones take up 7.5% to 10%. The sample comes from a study of cytomegalovirus exposure and HLA in healthy donors. As for the study in general: In a previous analysis, around 120 million unique TCR beta sequences were found from about 190 million T cells.

Study-wide points: Apart from CMV serostatus, no immune exposure information was available.

This CDR3 has 14 amino acids. The germline gives CDR1 MNHEY, CDR2 SMNVEV (reference sequence). V was clipped by 7 bases and J by 8 bases; unmatched bases: 8. The sequenced sample consisted of PBMCs. This chain links TRBV27 with TRBJ1-4, with TRBD1 identical over 9 bases. The clonotype was recovered from a woman aged 40-49 years in good health and CMV-seronegative. The CDR3 sequence: CASKGQGTGEKLFF. The CDR3 region has the DNA TGTGCCAGCAAAGGACAGGGGACGGGGGAAAAACTGTTTTTT.